Presented here are 23 T cell receptor beta chains from one specimen sequenced in a study of blood T cells in healthy people across ages. A J-beta primer mix and a sample-barcoded 5' primer were used in a second PCR of roughly 7 to 12 cycles. MiXCR, run by TCRdb on the 5' RACE reads, gives a single entry per CDR3 protein. Of about 1 million distinct CDR3 sequences in the sample, 45% were seen once. Sequences were obtained from blood. The receptors come from a woman between 55 and 75 years old in good health.

The chain links TRBV6-5 to TRBJ2-7; D ambiguous. CDR1 is MNHEY and CDR2 is SVGAGI in the germline V gene. The CDR3 covers 15 residues. V dropped 5 bases and J dropped 2 bases, with 16 bases sitting between them. CDR3: CASSPGRLQTYEQYF. The DNA for the CDR3 is TGTGCCAGCAGTCCCGGCCGGCTCCAAACCTACGAGCAGTACTTC.

This clonotype was picked up many times. This rearrangement joins TRBV6-6 to TRBJ2-3; D is unclear. CDR3 length: 12 residues. Germline values: CDR1 MNHNY, CDR2 SVGAGI (reference sequence). V lost 7 bases and J 2 bases, leaving 7 bases between the germline ends. The CDR3 DNA reads as TGTGCCAGCACCGGAACCACAGATACGCAGTATTTT. Protein: CASTGTTDTQYF.

V usage is TRBV11-2 and J usage is TRBJ2-3; D perhaps matches TRBD2 (6 bases). The CDR3 totals 12 residues. Germline assignment: CDR1 SGHAT and CDR2 FQNNGV. Trimming removed 5 bases from V and 8 bases from J, with 11 bases in between. Here the CDR3 DNA reads TGTGCCAGCAGCCCTCGGGACTTTACGCAGTATTTT. This translates into CASSPRDFTQYF.

The CDR3 protein is CASSQEGQGSRYTYEQYF. The CDR3 DNA reads TGCGCCAGCAGCCAAGAGGGACAGGGCAGCCGGTATACCTACGAGCAGTACTTC. This sequence joins TRBV4-3 and TRBJ2-7, with TRBD1 matching over 9 bases. This CDR3 is 18 amino acids long. V gave up 0 bases and J gave up 2 bases; unmatched junction bases: 11. CDR1 is LGHNA, CDR2 YSLEER, per germline.

The J gene is TRBJ2-3, the V gene TRBV12-3 or TRBV12-4; D perhaps matches TRBD1 (6 bases). Trimming took 5 bases from V and 6 from J, leaving 12 bases between them. CDR3 size: 13 residues. The CDR3 spells CASSRRGQDTQYF. The CDR3, as DNA: TGTGCCAGCAGTCGGAGAGGACAGGATACGCAGTATTTT.

The V gene is TRBV7-8, the J gene TRBJ2-4, with a tentative D call TRBD2 (6 bases). Germline values: CDR1 SGHVS, CDR2 FQNEAQ. The CDR3 extends over 14 amino acids. The V and J ends lost 4 bases and 11 bases respectively, with 18 bases between them. CDR3 sequence reads: CASSSTPGDRFQYF. In DNA form, the CDR3 reads TGTGCCAGCAGCTCGACGCCGGGGGATCGGTTTCAGTACTTC.

The sample holds a few counts of this clonotype. The chain is built from TRBV5-8 and TRBJ1-2, with TRBD1 identical over 7 bases. The V segment lost 4 bases and the J segment 8 bases; nucleotides outside the gene matches: 11. In germline, CDR1 is SGHTS, CDR2 YDEGEE. The CDR3 loop spans 14 amino acids. This chain's CDR3 is CASSGGDSSGGYTF. DNA for the CDR3: TGTGCCAGCAGCGGAGGGGACAGCTCGGGCGGCTACACCTTC.

This clonotype has just a few counts. The chain recombines TRBV7-9 with TRBJ2-1, with 12 positions matching TRBD2. Germline CDR1 is SEHNR and CDR2 is FQNEAQ (reference sequence). This CDR3 is 20 amino acids long. V lost 5 bases and J lost 0; bases outside the gene matches: 14. The CDR3 protein is CASSGIPGLAGARSYNEQFF. The CDR3 DNA sequence: TGTGCCAGCAGCGGAATACCGGGACTAGCGGGTGCTCGCTCCTACAATGAGCAGTTCTTC.

V and J are TRBV6-5 and TRBJ1-2; TRBD1 aligns across 9 bases. V shed 0 bases and J 6 bases; nucleotides not matched to a gene: 11. CDR3 length equals 17 residues. The germline V gene encodes CDR1 MNHEY and CDR2 SVGAGI. CDR3 loop: CASSYSHKQGALHGYTF. The CDR3 DNA sequence: TGTGCCAGCAGTTACTCCCATAAACAGGGGGCGCTTCATGGCTACACCTTC.

The rearrangement joins TRBV6-2 or TRBV6-3 to TRBJ2-7, with D possibly TRBD1 on 5 matching bases. Germline V gives CDR1 MNHEY, CDR2 SVGEGT. The V gene lost 6 bases and the J gene lost 4 bases, with 16 bases spanning the gap. This CDR3 has 14 residues. The CDR3 DNA follows: TGTGCCAGCAGACCCGCAGGGATTCAGTACGAGCAGTACTTC. It translates to CASRPAGIQYEQYF.

Only a few counts were recorded for this clonotype. V is TRBV24-1 and J is TRBJ2-1; D might be TRBD2 (5 bases). Germline CDR1 reads KGHDR; CDR2 reads SFDVKD. The CDR3 extends over 14 amino acids. V shed 4 bases and J shed 7 bases, with 13 bases lying between them. CDR3 region: CATSDRKTSNEQFF. The CDR3 DNA follows: TGTGCCACCAGTGACCGTAAAACTAGTAATGAGCAGTTCTTC.

V usage is TRBV6-6 and J usage is TRBJ1-2; D remains unclear. Germline-derived CDR1 and CDR2 are MNHNY and SVGAGI (reference sequence). The CDR3 is 12 amino acids. The V and J ends lost 1 base and 3 bases respectively, with 3 bases between them. CDR3 residues: CASSYLDYGYTF. DNA for the CDR3: TGTGCCAGCAGTTACTTGGACTATGGCTACACCTTC.

J is TRBJ1-5 and V is TRBV5-1, with unresolved D. This CDR3 is built from 16 residues. The V gene's germline CDR1 is SGHRS and CDR2 YFSETQ. V was clipped by 0 bases and J by 1 base, with 11 bases between them. The CDR3 loop is CASSLEPGASNQPQHF. In nucleotides, the CDR3 is TGCGCCAGCAGCTTGGAACCCGGCGCAAGCAATCAGCCCCAGCATTTT.

This clonotype was seen more than once but under ten times. This rearrangement joins TRBV7-8 to TRBJ2-5, with 8 bases aligning to TRBD2. The length of the CDR3 is 15 residues. Germline CDR1 is SGHVS and CDR2 is FQNEAQ. V gave up 1 base and J gave up 2 bases; unmatched junction bases: 3. This CDR3 is CASSLGASGQETQYF. Here the CDR3 DNA reads TGTGCCAGCAGCTTAGGGGCTAGCGGGCAAGAGACCCAGTACTTC.

V is TRBV9 and J is TRBJ2-1, with 7 bases that match TRBD2. CDR1 and CDR2 (germline): SGDLS, YYNGEE. The CDR3 spans 16 residues. Trimming cost V 3 bases and J 4 bases; bases outside gene matches: 10. CDR3 sequence: CASSEKSGKEYNEQFF. CDR3 sequence (DNA): TGTGCCAGCAGCGAGAAGAGCGGGAAGGAATACAATGAGCAGTTCTTC. The full variable domain, with the rest looked up from reference TRBV9 and TRBJ2-1, is DSGVTQTPKHLITATGQRVTLRCSPRSGDLSVYWYQQSLDQGLQFLIQYYNGEERAKGNILERFSAQQFPDLHSELNLSSLELGDSALYFCASSEKSGKEYNEQFFGPGTRLTVL.

V usage is TRBV20-1 and J usage is TRBJ2-1, with D perhaps matching TRBD2 (6 bases). This CDR3 is 16 amino acids long. The V end lost 6 bases, the J end lost 0 bases, and 18 bases lay between the germline ends. Germline CDR1 reads DFQATT; CDR2 reads SNEGSKA (reference sequence). The CDR3 sequence: CSATGVTGSSYNEQFF. For the CDR3, the DNA is TGCAGTGCAACGGGGGTGACTGGGAGCTCCTACAATGAGCAGTTCTTC.

This clonotype was recorded only once. V gene TRBV9 combines with J gene TRBJ2-1; 9 bases are a match to TRBD1. J was trimmed by 0 bases and V by 3 bases; bases with no gene match: 4. This CDR3 is built from 16 residues. Germline values: CDR1 SGDLS, CDR2 YYNGEE. The DNA for the CDR3 is TGTGCCAGCAGCGCCGGGACAGGGAGCTCCTACAATGAGCAGTTCTTC. Amino acids: CASSAGTGSSYNEQFF.

The genes are TRBV20-1 and TRBJ2-7, with 9 positions matching TRBD1. With V trimmed by 3 bases and J by 1 base, 4 bases remained unmatched. The CDR3 spans 14 residues. Germline V gene sequence: CDR1 DFQATT, CDR2 SNEGSKA (reference sequence). CDR3 nucleotide sequence: TGCAGTGCTAGGGCCGGACAGGGGTCCTACGAGCAGTACTTC. Residues: CSARAGQGSYEQYF.

The chain combines TRBV25-1 with TRBJ1-2; TRBD1 agrees at 7 bases. CDR1 and CDR2 from the germline V gene are MGHDK and SYGVNS. Losses at the gene ends were 7 bases for V and 4 bases for J; bases not matched to a gene: 12. The CDR3 is 15 residues long. The DNA for the CDR3 is TGTGCCAGCACCGAGGGAGACAGGGAAGCCTATGGCTACACCTTC. It translates to CASTEGDREAYGYTF.

This clonotype has only a few counts. The DNA for the CDR3 is TGCAGCGTCAAGTATGGACAGGGCAGCTACGAGCAGTACTTC. Translated, it gives CSVKYGQGSYEQYF. V usage is TRBV29-1 and J usage is TRBJ2-7; 8 bases line up with TRBD1. Trimming cost V 6 bases and J 3 bases; bases outside gene matches: 10. The CDR3 contains 14 residues. CDR1 is SQVTM, CDR2 ANQGSEA, per germline.

This clonotype was detected a few times. The rearrangement joins TRBV6-6 to TRBJ2-5, with D possibly TRBD2 on 5 matching bases. Germline CDR1 and CDR2: MNHNY and SVGAGI (reference sequence). V was cut by 5 bases and J by 4 bases, with 17 bases left in between. The CDR3 runs to 15 residues. The CDR3 sequence is CASSDLRLPPETQYF. In DNA, the CDR3 is TGTGCCAGCAGTGACTTAAGACTACCCCCAGAGACCCAGTACTTC.

This clonotype was observed once. This chain uses TRBV7-6 with TRBJ2-5; the D gene could be TRBD1 or TRBD2 (6 bases each). V lost 4 bases, J lost 5 bases, and 26 bases lay in between. From germline, CDR1 is SGHVS and CDR2 FNYEAQ. The CDR3 totals 18 residues. This CDR3 is CASSSNRGGTDLRETQYF. CDR3 DNA sequence: TGTGCCAGCAGCTCGAATAGAGGGGGGACTGACCTTCGGGAGACCCAGTACTTC.

This clonotype was seen ten or more times. The chain couples TRBV2 to TRBJ2-3; 7 bases are a match to TRBD2. The germline gives CDR1 SNHLY, CDR2 FYNNEI. V lost 6 bases, J lost 4 bases, and 7 bases stayed unmatched. This CDR3 comprises 14 residues. This chain's CDR3 is CASRDGSGADTQYF. The CDR3 DNA sequence: TGTGCCAGCAGAGACGGGAGCGGGGCAGATACGCAGTATTTT.